This TCR beta chain originates from a study of blood T cell repertoires in COVID-19. Overall study: The analysed material was cDNA or gDNA that came from T cells, B-cell-depleted T cells, or PBMCs.

Profiling relied on immunoSEQ multiplex PCR, and the TCRdb table lists in-frame clones only, not all of them. This sample has 52,000 or so clones, with around nine tenths found just once. Germline CDR1 SGHTA, CDR2 FQGTGA. The CDR3 loop spans 15 amino acids. V shed 5 bases and J 8 bases; nucleotides not matched to a gene: 12. The rearrangement uses TRBV7-3 and TRBJ1-2, with 9 bases aligning to TRBD1. The receptor was isolated from a woman between 65 and 79 years old with active COVID-19. The sequenced sample consisted of peripheral blood. The CDR3 DNA reads as TGTGCCAGCAGCGACGGCCGGGACAGGGTTGGCGGCTACACCTTC. It translates to CASSDGRDRVGGYTF. The full variable domain, with the rest looked up from reference TRBV7-3 and TRBJ1-2, is GAGVSQTPSNKVTEKGKYVELRCDPISGHTALYWYRQSLGQGPEFLIYFQGTGAADDSGLPNDRFFAVRPEGSVSTLKIQRTERGDSAVYLCASSDGRDRVGGYTFGSGTRLTVV.